This TCR beta chain was identified during a study of somatic mutations in cytotoxic T cells in rheumatoid arthritis. Study-level information: Patient blood (about 32 ml EDTA) was taken immediately after diagnosis and before treatment. Overall study findings and caveats: Greater age accompanied higher CD8+ clonality in rheumatoid arthritis patients, a pattern that was absent in healthy controls.

Separation of CD4+ and CD8+ cells was performed by positive magnetic bead selection, and purity was verified by flow cytometry. Trimming took off 5 bases at V and 3 bases at J, with 5 bases between the two ends. The CDR3 totals 11 residues. CDR1 is SEHNR, CDR2 FQNEAQ, per germline (reference sequence). Comments on this clone: The antigen remains unidentified.

Using immunoSEQ multiplex PCR, the repertoire was profiled, and TCRdb retains in-frame clones only, with some absent. Here the sample spans 20,000 to 25,000 clones, 78% being singletons. The clonotype was recovered from an adult with rheumatoid arthritis. Sequencing used CD8+ T cells sorted from blood. The genes are TRBV7-9 and TRBJ2-7; D ambiguous. CDR3 region: CASSPNYEQYF. The CDR3 nucleotides are TGTGCCAGCAGCCCGAACTACGAGCAGTACTTC.